Each of the 28 T cell receptor beta chains below was sequenced from the same sample in a study of T cells in Graves' hyperthyroidism and ophthalmopathy. Using RNA transcripts as the source, TCR beta CDR3 regions were amplified. Initially, a first-round RT-PCR of the TCR CDR3 employed the HTBI primer set. Each CDR3 protein is one row after TCRdb ran MiXCR on the multiplex PCR reads. The sample records under 300,000 distinct CDR3 sequences, less than 15% being singletons. Sequences were obtained from blood. The receptors stem from a woman in her 30s with Graves' hyperthyroidism that later progressed to Graves' ophthalmopathy.

This clonotype showed up many times. J is TRBJ2-7 and V is TRBV30; TRBD1 is a possible D gene (6 bases). Germline CDR1 GTSNPN, CDR2 SVGIG (reference sequence). Trimming removed 5 bases from V and 6 bases from J, with 17 bases in between. CDR3 length: 13 residues. CDR3 region: CAWGGKGIPEQYF. The CDR3 nucleotides are TGTGCCTGGGGGGGCAAGGGTATCCCCGAGCAGTACTTC.

This clonotype was counted at least ten times. The V and J genes are TRBV15 and TRBJ2-1; weak D call: TRBD2 (6 bases). The V gene lost 6 bases and the J gene lost 5 bases, with 11 bases spanning the gap. This CDR3 spans 13 amino acids. The germline gives CDR1 LNHNV, CDR2 YYDKDF (reference sequence). CDR3 nucleotide sequence: TGTGCCACCAGGGAGGGGAGAAACAATGAGCAGTTCTTC. Translated, it gives CATREGRNNEQFF.

This clonotype was counted ten times or more. The V gene is TRBV20-1, the J gene TRBJ2-3, with TRBD2 matching 14 bases. V dropped 6 bases and J dropped 6; count of bases not matched to a gene: 5. Germline lookup yields CDR1 DFQATT and CDR2 SNEGSKA (reference sequence). This CDR3 is built from 14 residues. The CDR3 DNA follows: TGCAGTGCCCTGACTAGCGGGAGGGGTGATACGCAGTATTTT. Amino acid sequence: CSALTSGRGDTQYF.

This clonotype was seen many times. CDR3 region: CASGHSQGPNYEQYF. CDR3 nucleotides: TGTGCCAGCGGACACTCACAGGGACCAAATTACGAGCAGTACTTC. The chain uses TRBV6-2 or TRBV6-3 and TRBJ2-7; D is possibly TRBD1 (6 bases). The V gene lost 8 bases and the J gene lost 4 bases, with 21 bases spanning the gap. Germline CDR1 reads MNHEY; CDR2 reads SVGEGT. The CDR3 loop spans 15 amino acids.

Many counts were recorded for this clonotype. V is TRBV20-1 and J is TRBJ2-3; 11 nucleotides align to TRBD2. Germline CDR1 and CDR2: DFQATT and SNEGSKA (reference sequence). The V segment lost 3 bases and the J segment 6 bases; nucleotides outside the gene matches: 5. The CDR3 consists of 14 residues. The CDR3 DNA reads TGCAGTGCTAGTCTAGCGGGGGGAATTGATACGCAGTATTTT. Its translation: CSASLAGGIDTQYF.

Remarks on this clonotype: With a much larger clone just one base away, this may be a read error. The rearrangement joins TRBV4-3 to TRBJ1-1; D remains unclear. The CDR3 totals 11 residues. Per the germline V gene, CDR1 is LGHNA and CDR2 is YSLEER. Trimming cost V 3 bases and J 8 bases, with 7 bases left between them. Here the CDR3 DNA reads TGCGCCAGCAGCCATGGACGGGAAGCTTTCTTT. This translates into CASSHGREAFF.

The rearrangement joins TRBV25-1 to TRBJ1-6, with 9 bases matching TRBD1. The germline CDR1 and CDR2 sequences are MGHDK and SYGVNS. This CDR3 contains 13 residues. V dropped 9 bases and J dropped 8; count of bases not matched to a gene: 5. CDR3 region: CASRTGVDSPLHF. CDR3 coding DNA: TGTGCCAGTCGGACAGGGGTCGATTCACCCCTCCACTTT.

This rearrangement joins TRBV20-1 to TRBJ2-1; a weak D match, TRBD2 (5 bases). Per germline, CDR1 DFQATT and CDR2 SNEGSKA (reference sequence). Deletions cut 4 bases from V and 10 bases from J, with 26 bases between. There are 16 residues in the CDR3. This chain's CDR3 is CSAIISRTPSAHEQFF. CDR3 coding DNA: TGCAGTGCTATTATTTCGAGGACTCCCAGTGCGCACGAGCAGTTCTTC.

This clonotype has only a few counts. The V gene is TRBV11-2, the J gene TRBJ2-7; TRBD1 aligns across 9 bases. V was pared by 7 bases and J by 0 bases, with 7 bases of the junction left unmatched. The length of the CDR3 is 15 residues. Germline V gene sequence: CDR1 SGHAT, CDR2 FQNNGV. The chain's CDR3 is CASIRTGVSSYEQYF. The CDR3 DNA reads as TGTGCCAGCATCCGGACAGGGGTGAGCTCCTACGAGCAGTACTTC.

The table lists this clonotype with many counts. The chain couples TRBV18 to TRBJ2-7; D is undetermined. V gave up 4 bases and J gave up 2 bases, with 12 bases separating them. Per the germline V gene, CDR1 is KGHSH and CDR2 is LQKENI. CDR3 size: 14 residues. The CDR3 DNA is TGTGCCAGCTCACTAGGACCAATTACCTACGAGCAGTACTTC. Amino acids: CASSLGPITYEQYF.

This clonotype was recorded many times. The chain employs TRBV5-1 and TRBJ2-2; the D gene could be TRBD1 or TRBD2 (5 bases each). This CDR3 region has 16 residues. The germline CDR1 and CDR2 sequences are SGHRS and YFSETQ. The ends were cut back, 3 bases at V and 0 bases at J, with 12 bases in the middle. CDR3 in amino acids: CASSSNGASNTGELFF. Here the CDR3 DNA reads TGCGCCAGCAGCTCGAACGGGGCCTCGAACACCGGGGAGCTGTTTTTT.

This clonotype was observed at least ten times. The rearrangement uses TRBV5-5 and TRBJ1-2, with D unclear. CDR3 size: 13 residues. V gave up 3 bases and J gave up 2 bases, with 8 bases separating them. Germline CDR1 reads SGHKS; CDR2 reads YYEKEE (reference sequence). CDR3 loop: CASSSNRNYGYTF. In DNA, the CDR3 is TGTGCCAGCAGCTCCAACAGAAACTATGGCTACACCTTC. Looking up the rest from reference TRBV5-5 and TRBJ1-2 gives the full variable domain: DAGVTQSPTHLIKTRGQQVTLRCSPISGHKSVSWYQQVLGQGPQFIFQYYEKEERGRGNFPDRFSARQFPNYSSELNVNALLLGDSALYLCASSSNRNYGYTFGSGTRLTVV.

This clonotype appeared many times. The chain joins TRBV18 to TRBJ1-2; D might be TRBD1 (6 bases). Trimming left V 3 bases short and J 7 bases short, with 15 bases between. Germline V gene sequence: CDR1 KGHSH, CDR2 LQKENI. The CDR3 has 14 residues. DNA of the CDR3: TGTGCCAGCTCACCTCAGACAGGCTCCCTTGGCTACACCTTC. As protein: CASSPQTGSLGYTF. The complete variable domain, with remaining parts taken from reference TRBV18 and TRBJ1-2, reads NAGVMQNPRHLVRRRGQEARLRCSPMKGHSHVYWYRQLPEEGLKFMVYLQKENIIDESGMPKERFSAEFPKEGPSILRIQQVVRGDSAAYFCASSPQTGSLGYTFGSGTRLTVV.

The V call is TRBV27, the J call TRBJ1-1; maybe TRBD1 (5 bases). This CDR3 is built from 9 residues. Germline V gene sequence: CDR1 MNHEY, CDR2 SMNVEV (reference sequence). Written as DNA, the CDR3 is TGTGCTTCCGGGGGGATAGCTTTCTTT. Translation: CASGGIAFF.

This clonotype was counted between two and nine times. V and J are TRBV5-1 and TRBJ2-3; 16 bases line up with TRBD2. The CDR3 is made up of 19 amino acids. Trimming at V came to 3 bases and at J to 3 bases, leaving 10 bases not matched to a gene. Germline values: CDR1 SGHRS, CDR2 YFSETQ. CDR3 nucleotide sequence: TGCGCCAGCAGCTCCGGGACTAGCGGGAGGGCCATAGGGACAGATACGCAGTATTTT. Its protein is CASSSGTSGRAIGTDTQYF.

This clonotype was recorded at least ten times. This rearrangement joins TRBV20-1 to TRBJ2-3, with D unclear. The V gene lost 6 bases and the J gene lost 6 bases, with 13 bases spanning the gap. Germline CDR1 DFQATT, CDR2 SNEGSKA (reference sequence). This CDR3 comprises 12 residues. The CDR3 protein is CSATRRADTQYF. The CDR3, as DNA: TGCAGTGCCACACGACGGGCGGATACGCAGTATTTT.

This clonotype was observed at least ten times. The rearrangement uses TRBV20-1 and TRBJ2-7, with 8 bases matching TRBD1. Per germline, CDR1 DFQATT and CDR2 SNEGSKA (reference sequence). This CDR3 contains 13 residues. Trimming took 5 bases from V and 0 from J; bases not matched to a gene: 3. In DNA form, the CDR3 reads TGCAGTGCTGAGGGACAGGACTCCTACGAGCAGTACTTC. This gives the protein CSAEGQDSYEQYF.

As concerns this clonotype: One end of the junction fails to match germline, which may point to a read error. The chain combines TRBV4-1 with TRBJ1-4; D remains unclear. The CDR3 sequence is 15 residues long. The germline gives CDR1 MGHRA, CDR2 YSYEKL. The CDR3 protein is CASSPENPTNEKLFF. As DNA, the CDR3 is TGTGCCAGCAGCCCCGAGAATCCAACTAATGAAAAACTGTTTTTT.

This clonotype has a count of ten or more. J is TRBJ2-5 and V is TRBV12-3 or TRBV12-4, with a tentative D call TRBD2 (6 bases). Trimming stripped 4 bases from V and 3 bases from J, with 15 bases between. CDR3 length: 15 residues. The CDR3 bases are TGTGCCAGCAGTTGGGCGGAGCCGGGGGAAGAGACCCAGTACTTC. Encoded protein: CASSWAEPGEETQYF.

The gene calls are TRBV19 and TRBJ2-1; D uncertain. Looked up from germline, CDR1 is LNHDA and CDR2 is SQIVND (reference sequence). The CDR3 sequence is 14 residues long. Between the trimmed V and J ends, which lost 7 bases and 5 bases, there was a span of 15 bases. The CDR3 sequence is CASNWQIMDNEQFF. CDR3 bases: TGTGCCAGTAACTGGCAGATAATGGACAATGAGCAGTTCTTC. The whole variable domain, remainder taken from reference TRBV19 and TRBJ2-1, is DGGITQSPKYLFRKEGQNVTLSCEQNLNHDAMYWYRQDPGQGLRLIYYSQIVNDFQKGDIAEGYSVSREKKESFPLTVTSAQKNPTAFYLCASNWQIMDNEQFFGPGTRLTVL.

This clonotype was observed at least ten times. The chain employs TRBV2 and TRBJ2-1, with 11 nucleotides matching TRBD1. Trimming cost V 6 bases and J 6 bases; bases outside gene matches: 1. Germline V CDR1 and CDR2: SNHLY, FYNNEI. The CDR3 is 13 residues long. The CDR3 loop reads CASSGTGGNEQFF. CDR3 DNA sequence: TGTGCCAGCAGCGGGACAGGGGGCAATGAGCAGTTCTTC.

The V call is TRBV10-3, the J call TRBJ1-1; the D is unclear. Deletions cut 4 bases from V and 0 bases from J, with 9 bases between. CDR3 length: 14 amino acids. Germline assignment: CDR1 ENHRY and CDR2 SYGVKD. The CDR3 is CAISVAGMNTEAFF. In nucleotides, the CDR3 is TGTGCCATCAGTGTGGCGGGGATGAACACTGAAGCTTTCTTT.

This clonotype was observed at least ten times. V and J are TRBV19 and TRBJ2-7; perhaps TRBD2 as D (5 bases). CDR3 size: 12 residues. Germline values: CDR1 LNHDA, CDR2 SQIVND (reference sequence). Trimming stripped 10 bases from V and 2 bases from J, with 12 bases between. The CDR3 loop is CATRTATYEQYF. Here the CDR3 DNA reads TGTGCCACCCGGACTGCTACCTACGAGCAGTACTTC.

This clonotype has at least ten counts. For the CDR3, the DNA is TGTGCCAGCACTCAGCAAGCGGAGAACACCGGGGAGCTGTTTTTT. Protein: CASTQQAENTGELFF. The chain has TRBV2 and TRBJ2-2; a weak D match, TRBD2 (5 bases). The CDR3 extends over 15 amino acids. The ends were cut back, 7 bases at V and 1 base at J, with 13 bases in the middle. CDR1 is SNHLY and CDR2 is FYNNEI in the germline V gene.

The table lists this clonotype with many counts. The V call is TRBV24-1, the J call TRBJ1-5; TRBD1 might be the D (5 bases). Trimming cost V 4 bases and J 7 bases, with 16 bases left between them. Per the germline V gene, CDR1 is KGHDR and CDR2 is SFDVKD. The CDR3 sequence is 15 residues long. The CDR3 coding sequence is TGTGCCACCAGTGAGGGCCGGGGGGATAGGCAGCCCCAGCATTTT. It is translated as CATSEGRGDRQPQHF.

This clonotype was seen more than once but under ten times. The chain has TRBV18 and TRBJ2-7, with 8 bases aligning to TRBD1. Germline CDR1 KGHSH, CDR2 LQKENI. The CDR3 runs 15 residues. Germline trimming cut 3 bases from V and 4 bases from J; bases unmatched to any gene: 8. CDR3 in amino acids: CASSPPGQDPYEQYF. The CDR3 nucleotides read TGTGCCAGCTCACCCCCGGGACAGGACCCTTACGAGCAGTACTTC.

There are many counts of this clonotype. The chain links TRBV13 to TRBJ2-5; D perhaps matches TRBD2 (6 bases). V lost 4 bases, J lost 5 bases, and 17 bases lay in between. CDR1 and CDR2 (germline): PRHDT, FYEKMQ (reference sequence). The CDR3 extends over 15 amino acids. The CDR3 DNA is TGTGCCAGCAGCTCGGGACTCCCACCCGGGGAGACCCAGTACTTC. Translating gives CASSSGLPPGETQYF.

The sample holds many counts of this clonotype. The chain employs TRBV14 and TRBJ2-3; weak D call: TRBD1 (5 bases). Germline loops: CDR1 SGHDN, CDR2 FVKESK. The CDR3 totals 12 residues. Between the trimmed V and J ends, which lost 3 bases and 6 bases, there was a span of 7 bases. The CDR3, as DNA: TGTGCCAGCAGCCATCCAGGGGATACGCAGTATTTT. This encodes CASSHPGDTQYF.